This T cell receptor beta chain was sequenced during a study of cytomegalovirus exposure and HLA in healthy donors. Study-level points and caveats: Immune exposure information available was restricted to CMV serostatus.

PCR used 60 Vbeta primers and 13 Jbeta primers. Sequencing was performed with immunoSEQ multiplex PCR; in TCRdb, only in-frame clones are kept and a portion is missing. The sample holds about 150,000 clones, over 70% seen once. The CDR3 consists of 15 residues. Germline CDR1 is SGDLS and CDR2 is YYNGEE. The V and J ends lost 4 bases and 5 bases, in that order; junction bases with no gene match: 10. For this clone: Its antigen is undetermined.

The sequence came from a man younger than 45 in good health and CMV-seropositive. This chain links TRBV9 with TRBJ2-5; 8 nucleotides line up with TRBD2. Sequenced input: PBMCs. The CDR3 DNA is TGTGCCAGCAGCCCCGACGGGGGGGTTCGGGAGACCCAGTACTTC. It translates to CASSPDGGVRETQYF. Filled out from reference TRBV9 and TRBJ2-5, the complete variable domain reads DSGVTQTPKHLITATGQRVTLRCSPRSGDLSVYWYQQSLDQGLQFLIQYYNGEERAKGNILERFSAQQFPDLHSELNLSSLELGDSALYFCASSPDGGVRETQYFGPGTRLLVL.